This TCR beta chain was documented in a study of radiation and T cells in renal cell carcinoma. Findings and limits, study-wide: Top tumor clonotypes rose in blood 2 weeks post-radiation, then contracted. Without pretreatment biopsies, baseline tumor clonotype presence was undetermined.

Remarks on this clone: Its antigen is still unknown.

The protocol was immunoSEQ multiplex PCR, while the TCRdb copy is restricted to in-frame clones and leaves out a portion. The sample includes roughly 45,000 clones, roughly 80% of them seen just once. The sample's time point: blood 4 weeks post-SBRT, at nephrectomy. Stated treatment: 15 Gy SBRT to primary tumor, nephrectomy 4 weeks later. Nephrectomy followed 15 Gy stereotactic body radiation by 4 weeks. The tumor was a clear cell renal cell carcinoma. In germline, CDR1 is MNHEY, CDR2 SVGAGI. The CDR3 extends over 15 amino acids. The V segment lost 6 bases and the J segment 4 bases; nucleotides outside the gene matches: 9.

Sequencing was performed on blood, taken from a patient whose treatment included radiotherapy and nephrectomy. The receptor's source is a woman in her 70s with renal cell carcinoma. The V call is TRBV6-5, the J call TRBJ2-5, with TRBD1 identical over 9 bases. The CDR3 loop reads CASRPGTGTVETQYF. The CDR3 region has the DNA TGTGCCAGCAGACCCGGGACAGGGACTGTAGAGACCCAGTACTTC.